This T cell receptor beta chain was sequenced in a study of OX40 agonist ivuxolimab in advanced cancers. Concerning this clone: The antigen is unknown.

Overall study findings and caveats: CD4+ and CD8+ blood T cells expanded clonally by week 6 at 0.1 to 3.0 mg/kg. Fewer expanded clones were found on average in CD4+ than in CD8+ T cells.

Some clones are missing from TCRdb's copy, which holds only in-frame ones; the method was immunoSEQ multiplex PCR. The sample lists 55,000 to 65,000 clones; 70% to 90% were seen once. After removal of 4 bases from V and 1 base from J, the junction contained 19 bases not matched to a gene. This CDR3 has 20 amino acids. Germline V CDR1 and CDR2: MDHEN, SYDVKM. The V gene is TRBV28, the J gene TRBJ2-3; 8 positions match TRBD1. Material: CD4+ or CD8+ T cells sorted from blood, obtained in a trial of the OX40 agonist ivuxolimab. This clonotype was obtained from an adult with an advanced solid tumor such as melanoma, head and neck, liver or kidney cancer. CDR3: CASSWGFPETGVVRTDTQYF. DNA of the CDR3: TGTGCCAGCAGTTGGGGGTTTCCAGAGACAGGGGTTGTTCGCACAGATACGCAGTATTTT.